Following are 21 T cell receptor beta chains from one sample sequenced in a study of T-cell memory formation after mild COVID-19. A single record per CDR3 protein comes from TCRdb applying MiXCR to the 5' RACE reads. The table records fewer than 550,000 distinct CDR3 sequences, about 19% of them present only once. Sequenced: PBMCs or a T cell subset sorted from them (not recorded which). These TCRs come from an adult woman who had mild COVID-19 (a few samples of this study predate the infection). Cell type and time point are not known.

The rearrangement joins TRBV27 to TRBJ1-3, with a tentative D call TRBD1 (6 bases). Trimming left V 7 bases short and J 4 bases short, with 8 bases between. The CDR3 sequence is 12 residues long. Germline assignment: CDR1 MNHEY and CDR2 SMNVEV (reference sequence). DNA for the CDR3: TGTGCCAGCAAGGGGGTCGGAAACACCATATATTTT. Residues: CASKGVGNTIYF.

This chain uses TRBV6-6 with TRBJ1-1, with D possibly being TRBD1 (5 bases). V lost 0 bases to trimming and J lost 5 bases, with 10 bases between them. The V gene's germline CDR1 is MNHNY and CDR2 SVGAGI (reference sequence). There are 14 residues in the CDR3. The CDR3 DNA follows: TGTGCCAGCAGTTACTCCAGGGCGGGAACTGAAGCTTTCTTT. Encoded protein: CASSYSRAGTEAFF.

J is TRBJ2-5 and V is TRBV5-1, with 9 bases aligning to TRBD2. Losses at the gene ends were 7 bases for V and 3 bases for J; bases not matched to a gene: 7. This CDR3 comprises 14 residues. Germline V gene sequence: CDR1 SGHRS, CDR2 YFSETQ. In DNA, the CDR3 is TGCGCCAGCGCCCGCGGGAGGGCCGAAGAGACCCAGTACTTC. It specifies CASARGRAEETQYF.

CDR3: CASSQGANYGYTF. Here the CDR3 DNA reads TGTGCCAGCAGCCAGGGGGCCAACTATGGCTACACCTTC. The chain couples TRBV3-1 to TRBJ1-2, with D maybe TRBD1 (6 bases). The ends were cut back, 3 bases at V and 2 bases at J, with 7 bases in the middle. The germline CDR1 and CDR2 sequences are LGHDT and YNNKEL (reference sequence). This CDR3 contains 13 residues.

The V gene is TRBV7-9, the J gene TRBJ1-1; no definite D call. V lost 5 bases and J lost 4, with 8 bases in between. CDR3 size: 12 residues. Germline assignment: CDR1 SEHNR and CDR2 FQNEAQ (reference sequence). The chain's CDR3 is CASSPLPTEAFF. For the CDR3, the DNA is TGTGCCAGCAGCCCTTTACCCACTGAAGCTTTCTTT.

The V gene is TRBV19, the J gene TRBJ1-2; TRBD1 might be the D (6 bases). The CDR3 sequence is 14 residues long. CDR1 LNHDA and CDR2 SQIVND come from the germline V gene (reference sequence). V was clipped by 7 bases and J by 9 bases, with 21 bases between them. DNA of the CDR3: TGTGCCAGTAATGATATAGGGGGACAACGAAGCTACACCTTC. Protein product: CASNDIGGQRSYTF.

About this clonotype itself: A read error may account for a junction end that differs from germline. The chain carries TRBV7-8 and TRBJ2-3; D unclear. The CDR3 length is 15 residues. Germline CDR1 and CDR2: SGHVS and FQNEAQ. The CDR3, as DNA: TGTGCCAGCAGTTTAGGGCCCGCTAGCACAGATACGCAGTATTTT. Translation: CASSLGPASTDTQYF.

The V call is TRBV7-8, the J call TRBJ2-1; D is possibly TRBD1 (6 bases). V lost 0 bases to trimming and J lost 1 base, with 10 bases between them. The CDR3 is made up of 16 amino acids. The V gene's germline CDR1 is SGHVS and CDR2 FQNEAQ. The CDR3 DNA follows: TGTGCCAGCAGCTTAGCTTCTAGGGGGTCCTACAATGAGCAGTTCTTC. Translated, it gives CASSLASRGSYNEQFF.

In this sample, this clonotype turned up a few times. This chain joins TRBV28 and TRBJ2-5; 10 positions agree with TRBD2. CDR1 is MDHEN, CDR2 SYDVKM, per germline. The V gene end was trimmed by 2 bases and the J gene end by 4 bases; junction bases not matched to a gene: 16. This CDR3 spans 19 amino acids. CDR3 sequence reads: CASSLPLKFLAGGSETQYF. The CDR3 nucleotides read TGTGCCAGCAGTTTACCCCTGAAGTTTTTAGCGGGAGGTTCAGAGACCCAGTACTTC.

This clonotype was counted between two and nine times. The V gene is TRBV19, the J gene TRBJ2-1; 7 bases align to TRBD2. CDR1 is LNHDA and CDR2 is SQIVND in the germline V gene (reference sequence). This CDR3 is built from 15 residues. After removal of 10 bases from V and 7 bases from J, the junction contained 16 bases not matched to a gene. CDR3 in amino acids: CATREDGRGWNEQFF. DNA for the CDR3: TGTGCCACCCGGGAGGACGGGAGAGGGTGGAATGAGCAGTTCTTC. The full variable domain, completed using reference TRBV19 and TRBJ2-1, is DGGITQSPKYLFRKEGQNVTLSCEQNLNHDAMYWYRQDPGQGLRLIYYSQIVNDFQKGDIAEGYSVSREKKESFPLTVTSAQKNPTAFYLCATREDGRGWNEQFFGPGTRLTVL.

This clonotype has a handful of counts. The chain joins TRBV12-3 or TRBV12-4 to TRBJ2-1; no firm D call. This CDR3 region has 13 residues. The V end was cut by 7 bases, the J end by 6 bases, with 13 bases between. CDR3 protein: CASTISVANEQFF. CDR3 DNA sequence: TGTGCCAGCACCATCTCCGTCGCCAATGAGCAGTTCTTC.

The chain links TRBV27 to TRBJ2-2; 11 bases fit TRBD2. There are 16 residues in the CDR3. The ends lost 1 base at V and 9 bases at J; junction bases unmatched: 7. Germline lookup yields CDR1 MNHEY and CDR2 SMNVEV (reference sequence). This CDR3 reads CASSLYGTSGLRELFF. The CDR3 coding sequence is TGTGCCAGCAGTTTATATGGGACTAGCGGTCTGAGGGAGCTGTTTTTT.

The rearrangement uses TRBV12-3 or TRBV12-4 and TRBJ1-5; D might be TRBD1 (6 bases). Between the trimmed V and J ends, which lost 4 bases and 2 bases, there was a span of 12 bases. The CDR3 sequence is 15 residues long. CDR3 region: CASSYRVGGNQPQHF. CDR3 DNA: TGTGCCAGCAGTTACAGGGTTGGGGGCAATCAGCCCCAGCATTTT.

This clonotype has ten or more counts. This CDR3 is CATSRESGGSYNEQFF. The CDR3 nucleotides read TGTGCCACCAGCAGAGAATCGGGGGGCTCCTACAATGAGCAGTTCTTC. The rearrangement joins TRBV15 to TRBJ2-1; 7 nucleotides match TRBD2. CDR3 length: 16 residues. Germline V gives CDR1 LNHNV, CDR2 YYDKDF (reference sequence). The J segment lost 0 bases and the V segment lost 0 bases, leaving 2 bases of the junction unmatched.

The chain's CDR3 is CASSLQLAGGFGTQYF. Written as DNA, the CDR3 is TGTGCCAGCAGTTTACAACTAGCGGGAGGTTTTGGTACGCAGTATTTT. The chain combines TRBV27 with TRBJ2-3; 12 nucleotides match TRBD2. The CDR3 has 16 amino acids. V lost 2 bases, J lost 8 bases, and 8 bases stayed unmatched. Germline loops: CDR1 MNHEY, CDR2 SMNVEV (reference sequence).

The chain joins TRBV12-5 to TRBJ1-1; no clear D gene. The CDR3 totals 14 residues. The germline CDR1 and CDR2 sequences are LGHNT and FRNRAP. Between the trimmed V and J ends, which lost 7 bases and 5 bases, there was a span of 17 bases. This CDR3 reads CASDPGRSRTEAFF. DNA for the CDR3: TGTGCTAGTGACCCTGGGAGGTCGCGGACTGAAGCTTTCTTT.

The rearrangement links TRBV20-1 to TRBJ1-2; no clear D gene. Germline lookup yields CDR1 DFQATT and CDR2 SNEGSKA (reference sequence). The CDR3 loop spans 12 amino acids. Trimming shortened V by 3 bases and J by 6 bases, and 11 bases separated the two germline ends. CDR3 bases: TGCAGTGCTAGTAGGGATCTCAATGGCTACACCTTC. This encodes CSASRDLNGYTF.

V gene TRBV6-5 combines with J gene TRBJ1-1; D unresolved. Germline CDR1 MNHEY, CDR2 SVGAGI. The CDR3 length is 15 residues. Trimming stripped 7 bases from V and 0 bases from J, with 15 bases between. The CDR3 loop is CASKNGATMNTEAFF. CDR3 bases: TGTGCCAGCAAGAACGGAGCGACCATGAACACTGAAGCTTTCTTT.

This clonotype was detected a few times. The CDR3 region is CASSVAGGSADTQYF. The CDR3, as DNA: TGTGCCAGCAGCGTAGCAGGCGGTAGCGCAGATACGCAGTATTTT. V and J are TRBV9 and TRBJ2-3, with D possibly being TRBD2 (5 bases). CDR3 size: 15 residues. Germline V CDR1 and CDR2: SGDLS, YYNGEE. V was shortened by 0 bases and J by 4 bases, with 12 bases between the two germline ends.

The CDR3 loop is CASSPPSDNEQFF. Written as DNA, the CDR3 is TGTGCCAGCAGCCCCCCGAGCGACAATGAGCAGTTCTTC. V is TRBV7-8 and J is TRBJ2-1; no reliable D call. CDR3 size: 13 residues. V gave up 5 bases and J gave up 5 bases, with 10 bases separating them. Germline V CDR1 and CDR2: SGHVS, FQNEAQ.

CDR3 nucleotides: TGTGCCAGCGGGGGGTCCTCCGGGGAGCTGTTTTTT. It yields the protein CASGGSSGELFF. The chain links TRBV6-1 to TRBJ2-2; D might be TRBD2 (6 bases). Germline-derived CDR1 and CDR2 are MNHNS and SASEGT. V was pared by 8 bases and J by 6 bases, with 10 bases between. The CDR3 is made up of 12 amino acids.